These 22 T cell receptor beta chains were all obtained from the same sample, sequenced in a study of shared clonotypes between healthy human individuals. The data were produced by immunoSEQ multiplex PCR, yet TCRdb's version contains in-frame clones alone and is incomplete. Counted here are about 2.2 million clones, around 93% occurring once; the ten biggest clones make up under 2%. In the naive CD8 group, cells lacked CD45RO and were positively selected for CCR7, so terminally differentiated effector memory CD45RA+ cells were left out. Sequencing was carried out using naive CD8+ T cells from PBMCs. The receptors were sampled from a man aged 18-30 years in good health. Some clones in this sample may be carry-over from other donors' samples.

The V and J genes are TRBV19 and TRBJ2-1; D might be TRBD1 (6 bases). In germline, CDR1 is LNHDA, CDR2 SQIVND (reference sequence). The CDR3 has 17 amino acids. V lost 0 bases and J 6 bases, leaving 18 bases between the germline ends. The CDR3 spells CASSIDLPWGPGNEQFF. The CDR3 nucleotides read TGTGCCAGTAGTATAGACTTACCCTGGGGGCCCGGCAATGAGCAGTTCTTC.

This chain joins TRBV7-9 and TRBJ2-1, with 12 bases lining up with TRBD2. CDR1 is SEHNR, CDR2 FQNEAQ, per germline (reference sequence). The CDR3 contains 17 residues. Trimming took 0 bases from V and 8 from J; bases not matched to a gene: 8. As DNA, the CDR3 is TGTGCCAGCAGCTTAGCGCGGGCTAGCGGGAGGGTCTATGAGCAGTTCTTC. This translates into CASSLARASGRVYEQFF.

This chain joins TRBV5-4 and TRBJ1-5; D not resolved. In germline, CDR1 is SGHNT, CDR2 YYREEE (reference sequence). The V end lost 0 bases, the J end lost 0 bases, and 7 bases lay between the germline ends. The CDR3 spans 15 residues. CDR3 coding DNA: TGTGCCAGCAGCTTGGACGGACTTAGCAATCAGCCCCAGCATTTT. The encoded protein is CASSLDGLSNQPQHF.

This clone appeared once. This chain uses TRBV29-1 with TRBJ2-1; D gene ambiguous. From germline, CDR1 is SQVTM and CDR2 ANQGSEA. V lost 8 bases and J 4 bases, leaving 12 bases between the germline ends. This CDR3 spans 12 amino acids. The CDR3 region is CSPLTAYNEQFF. As DNA, the CDR3 is TGCAGCCCTTTAACAGCTTACAATGAGCAGTTCTTC.

Regarding this clone: This sample also contains other DNA sequences that code for the same CDR3. V usage is TRBV9 and J usage is TRBJ1-3; a weak D match, TRBD1 (5 bases). V shed 0 bases and J shed 0 bases, with 7 bases lying between them. The CDR3 extends over 15 amino acids. Germline V gives CDR1 SGDLS, CDR2 YYNGEE. The CDR3 reads CASSVGDSSGNTIYF. In nucleotides, the CDR3 is TGTGCCAGCAGCGTAGGTGACAGCTCTGGAAACACCATATATTTT.

The chain combines TRBV6-5 with TRBJ1-1; D unclear. Germline V lookup: CDR1 MNHEY, CDR2 SVGAGI. The CDR3 contains 14 residues. V dropped 5 bases and J dropped 6 bases, with 16 bases sitting between them. Here the CDR3 reads CASSNLGTRPEAFF. The CDR3 nucleotides read TGTGCCAGCAGTAACCTTGGCACGAGACCTGAAGCTTTCTTT.

CDR3 DNA: TGTGCCAGCAGTTTAGGTATCAGGGGGCCTAGCAATCAGCCCCAGCATTTT. The encoded protein is CASSLGIRGPSNQPQHF. The chain employs TRBV28 and TRBJ1-5, with 8 bases lining up with TRBD1. The CDR3 contains 17 residues. Trimming cost V 2 bases and J 0 bases; bases outside gene matches: 6. Germline V gene sequence: CDR1 MDHEN, CDR2 SYDVKM. Looking up the rest from reference TRBV28 and TRBJ1-5 gives the full variable domain: DVKVTQSSRYLVKRTGEKVFLECVQDMDHENMFWYRQDPGLGLRLIYFSYDVKMKEKGDIPEGYSVSREKKERFSLILESASTNQTSMYLCASSLGIRGPSNQPQHFGDGTRLSIL.

V usage is TRBV28 and J usage is TRBJ2-7; 8 nucleotides align to TRBD1. The CDR3 length is 15 residues. Germline lookup yields CDR1 MDHEN and CDR2 SYDVKM. After removal of 5 bases from V and 3 bases from J, the junction contained 9 bases not matched to a gene. The CDR3 sequence is CASSPPGQGYYEQYF. In nucleotides, the CDR3 is TGTGCCAGCAGTCCTCCCGGACAGGGATACTACGAGCAGTACTTC.

V usage is TRBV10-3 and J usage is TRBJ2-7, with unresolved D. CDR1 is ENHRY, CDR2 SYGVKD, per germline. Trimming took 7 bases from V and 1 from J, leaving 17 bases between them. The CDR3 is 15 residues long. The CDR3 spells CAIKSGPDRSYEQYF. The CDR3 DNA follows: TGTGCCATCAAATCGGGCCCCGATAGATCCTACGAGCAGTACTTC.

The V gene is TRBV10-3, the J gene TRBJ2-2; TRBD2 aligns across 8 bases. Germline V CDR1 and CDR2: ENHRY, SYGVKD. V dropped 7 bases and J dropped 0; count of bases not matched to a gene: 7. The CDR3 is made up of 16 amino acids. The DNA for the CDR3 is TGTGCCATCAAACTAACTAGCGGACCGAACACCGGGGAGCTGTTTTTT. This translates into CAIKLTSGPNTGELFF.

The chain recombines TRBV9 with TRBJ2-3; 8 bases line up with TRBD2. The CDR3 contains 14 residues. CDR1 is SGDLS, CDR2 YYNGEE, per germline. After removal of 6 bases from V and 7 bases from J, the junction contained 10 bases not matched to a gene. Written as DNA, the CDR3 is TGTGCCAGCAACTCCGGGACTAGGTCAAATACGCAGTATTTT. Its protein is CASNSGTRSNTQYF. Complete variable domain (other parts from reference TRBV9 and TRBJ2-3): DSGVTQTPKHLITATGQRVTLRCSPRSGDLSVYWYQQSLDQGLQFLIQYYNGEERAKGNILERFSAQQFPDLHSELNLSSLELGDSALYFCASNSGTRSNTQYFGPGTRLTVL.

Points on this clone: Additional DNA sequences in this sample encode the identical CDR3. The rearrangement joins TRBV6-5 to TRBJ2-7; possible D gene TRBD2, 6 bases. Germline loops: CDR1 MNHEY, CDR2 SVGAGI. The CDR3 has 13 residues. Trimming pared 0 bases from V and 3 bases from J, leaving 6 bases between. CDR3 sequence reads: CASSYSGSYEQYF. Here the CDR3 DNA reads TGTGCCAGCAGTTACTCCGGGAGCTACGAGCAGTACTTC.

The sample holds one count of this clone. J is TRBJ2-1 and V is TRBV5-1, with 7 bases identical to TRBD1. The germline gives CDR1 SGHRS, CDR2 YFSETQ. After removal of 2 bases from V and 4 bases from J, the junction contained 6 bases not matched to a gene. There are 15 residues in the CDR3. CDR3 in DNA: TGCGCCAGCAGCTTCTCGGGACAGCTTTACAATGAGCAGTTCTTC. Protein: CASSFSGQLYNEQFF.

The chain combines TRBV11-3 with TRBJ2-2; D uncertain. Germline V lookup: CDR1 SGHNT, CDR2 YENEEA. V was shortened by 4 bases and J by 4 bases, with 16 bases between the two germline ends. The CDR3 is 16 residues long. The CDR3 is CASSSRHPTGTGELFF. CDR3 in DNA: TGTGCCAGCAGCTCCCGGCACCCAACGGGCACCGGGGAGCTGTTTTTT.

The chain links TRBV27 to TRBJ1-5; no clear D gene. Trimming pared 7 bases from V and 6 bases from J, leaving 13 bases between. There are 13 residues in the CDR3. CDR1 is MNHEY and CDR2 is SMNVEV in the germline V gene (reference sequence). Here the CDR3 DNA reads TGTGCCAGCACCCCGGGAATTGGTCAGCCCCAGCATTTT. This gives the protein CASTPGIGQPQHF.

The V gene is TRBV21-1, the J gene TRBJ2-7. TRBV21-1 is a known pseudogene. This CDR3 has 13 residues. CDR3 sequence reads: CASSNWIRYEQYF. The CDR3 nucleotides read TGTGCCAGCAGCAACTGGATCCGCTACGAGCAGTACTTC.

A few counts support this clone. The rearrangement links TRBV4-1 to TRBJ1-4, with D possibly TRBD1 on 5 matching bases. This CDR3 region has 15 residues. V dropped 1 base and J dropped 8 bases, with 14 bases sitting between them. Germline values: CDR1 MGHRA, CDR2 YSYEKL. For the CDR3, the DNA is TGCGCCAGCAGCCAAGCCGGGTCAGGGCAAGAAAAACTGTTTTTT. Translating gives CASSQAGSGQEKLFF.

The chain combines TRBV13 with TRBJ1-2; D may be TRBD1 (5 bases). V gave up 0 bases and J gave up 8 bases, with 19 bases separating them. The CDR3 totals 16 residues. Germline-derived CDR1 and CDR2 are PRHDT and FYEKMQ (reference sequence). CDR3 amino acids: CASSLGGDAGFEGYTF. CDR3 DNA: TGTGCCAGCAGCTTAGGTGGGGACGCGGGGTTTGAAGGCTACACCTTC.

The gene calls are TRBV25-1 and TRBJ1-1; D unclear. Trimming cost V 4 bases and J 8 bases, with 11 bases left between them. The CDR3 sequence is 12 residues long. Germline V gene sequence: CDR1 MGHDK, CDR2 SYGVNS. The CDR3 nucleotides are TGTGCCAGCAGTGCTGGGCAGAGGGAAGCTTTCTTT. Its protein is CASSAGQREAFF. Variable domain in full (rest from reference TRBV25-1 and TRBJ1-1): EADIYQTPRYLVIGTGKKITLECSQTMGHDKMYWYQQDPGMELHLIHYSYGVNSTEKGDLSSESTVSRIRTEHFPLTLESARPSHTSQYLCASSAGQREAFFGQGTRLTVV.

The rearrangement joins TRBV5-6 to TRBJ2-7, with 14 bases lining up with TRBD2. Germline loops: CDR1 SGHDT, CDR2 YYEEEE. The CDR3 is 16 amino acids. Losses at the gene ends were 4 bases for V and 5 bases for J; bases not matched to a gene: 8. The DNA for the CDR3 is TGTGCCAGCAGCCCCTGGACTAGCGGGAGGTCTCACGAGCAGTACTTC. Translated, it gives CASSPWTSGRSHEQYF. The full variable domain, its missing parts supplied by reference TRBV5-6 and TRBJ2-7, is DAGVTQSPTHLIKTRGQQVTLRCSPKSGHDTVSWYQQALGQGPQFIFQYYEEEERQRGNFPDRFSGHQFPNYSSELNVNALLLGDSALYLCASSPWTSGRSHEQYFGPGTRLTVT.

The CDR3, as DNA: TGTGCCAGTAGTATTTGGACAGGGGATGAAAAACTGTTTTTT. This gives the protein CASSIWTGDEKLFF. V and J are TRBV19 and TRBJ1-4; 9 nucleotides line up with TRBD1. Unmatched junction bases numbered 2, after V lost 3 bases and J lost 6 bases. CDR1 is LNHDA, CDR2 SQIVND, per germline (reference sequence). The CDR3 totals 14 residues.

In its sample, this clone was seen once. A much bigger clone sits one base away, suggesting this may be a read error. Other DNA sequences from this sample encode an identical CDR3 as well. The V call is TRBV11-2, the J call TRBJ2-1; D is uncertain. Per the germline V gene, CDR1 is SGHAT and CDR2 is FQNNGV. Deletions cut 3 bases from V and 7 bases from J, with 1 base between. This CDR3 spans 10 amino acids. The chain's CDR3 is CASSFNEQFF. DNA for the CDR3: TGTGCCAGCAGCTTTAATGAGCAGTTCTTC.